These T cell receptor beta chains were read from a single sample in a study of T-cell memory formation after mild COVID-19. From the 5' RACE reads, TCRdb called clonotypes with MiXCR, one entry per CDR3 protein. This sample has roughly 380,000 distinct CDR3 sequences, with around 27% found just once. The sequenced sample was PBMCs or a T cell subset sorted from them (not recorded which). Source of these receptors: an adult woman who had mild COVID-19 (a few samples of this study predate the infection). Cell type and time point are not known. The conserved cysteine and the conserved F or W are not part of the CDR3 here. Clone size, where shown, is once, few, many, or a class for clones that have expanded.

size: few; V: TRBV6-5; J: TRBJ2-2; CDR3: ASRSTLSHAVTGELF
size: -; V: TRBV7-7; J: TRBJ2-2; CDR3: ASSPRGGGELF
size: -; V: TRBV29-1; J: TRBJ1-2; CDR3: SVEDLGQGNYGYT
size: -; V: TRBV14; J: TRBJ2-7; CDR3: ASSQTNKVTEQY
size: few; V: TRBV7-3; J: TRBJ1-2; CDR3: ASSFGGAQNYGYT
size: -; V: TRBV5-6; J: TRBJ1-2; CDR3: ASSLWGISDYGYT
size: many; V: TRBV11-1; J: TRBJ2-1; CDR3: ASSSYRLAGGLRSEQF
size: -; V: TRBV7-9; J: TRBJ1-1; CDR3: ASSLQDTEAF
size: -; V: TRBV6-1; J: TRBJ1-5; CDR3: ASSEGGVRVKWSNQPQH
size: -; V: TRBV6-5; J: TRBJ1-2; CDR3: ASSWQDSIYGYT
size: -; V: TRBV9; J: TRBJ1-2; CDR3: ASQEGAGGYT
size: few; V: TRBV11-1; J: TRBJ2-5; CDR3: ASSLAYRQETQY
size: -; V: TRBV5-6; J: TRBJ2-1; CDR3: ASSLPGGPSYNEQF
size: -; V: TRBV28; J: TRBJ2-7; CDR3: ASSLQGDYAYEQY
size: -; V: TRBV5-4; J: TRBJ2-7; CDR3: ASSRDTGYEQY
size: few; V: TRBV14; J: TRBJ1-5; CDR3: ASREKNQPQH
size: -; V: TRBV4-1; J: TRBJ2-7; CDR3: ASSQAYGGAYEQY
size: -; V: TRBV20-1; J: TRBJ2-3; CDR3: SARGVTGGDTQY
size: -; V: TRBV12-3/TRBV12-4; J: TRBJ2-2; CDR3: ASSSRTGTTGELF
size: -; V: TRBV19; J: TRBJ1-1; CDR3: ASHNLPGQENTEAF
size: once; V: TRBV5-6; J: TRBJ2-7; CDR3: ASSIGQSIRYEQY
size: -; V: TRBV7-9; J: TRBJ1-2; CDR3: AEGGGYT
size: -; V: TRBV30; J: TRBJ1-1; CDR3: AWSTRTGAEAF
size: -; V: TRBV30; J: TRBJ2-3; CDR3: AWRRDLDTQY
size: many; V: TRBV20-1; J: TRBJ2-7; CDR3: SGSDGYEQY
size: -; V: TRBV5-1; J: TRBJ2-7; CDR3: ASSLGDRVGEQY
size: once; V: TRBV4-3; J: TRBJ1-4; CDR3: ASSQGGSGEKLF
size: -; V: TRBV5-1; J: TRBJ2-7; CDR3: ASSIQAGTTSYEQY
size: few; V: TRBV12-3/TRBV12-4; J: TRBJ2-5; CDR3: ASSAWGTETQY
size: -; V: TRBV25-1; J: TRBJ1-6; CDR3: ASRRGTDSPLH
size: -; V: TRBV12-3/TRBV12-4; J: TRBJ2-5; CDR3: ASSGWTRFETQY
size: -; V: TRBV10-3; J: TRBJ2-2; CDR3: ATAASEAGELF
size: -; V: TRBV5-1; J: TRBJ1-4; CDR3: ASSLEGQEEKLF
size: many; V: TRBV12-3/TRBV12-4; J: TRBJ2-5; CDR3: ASSWTRETQY
size: -; V: TRBV7-6; J: TRBJ2-7; CDR3: ASRERDPSYEQY
size: -; V: TRBV20-1; J: TRBJ1-4; CDR3: SARGELNEKLF
size: -; V: TRBV15; J: TRBJ2-7; CDR3: ATSRDPGGENEQY